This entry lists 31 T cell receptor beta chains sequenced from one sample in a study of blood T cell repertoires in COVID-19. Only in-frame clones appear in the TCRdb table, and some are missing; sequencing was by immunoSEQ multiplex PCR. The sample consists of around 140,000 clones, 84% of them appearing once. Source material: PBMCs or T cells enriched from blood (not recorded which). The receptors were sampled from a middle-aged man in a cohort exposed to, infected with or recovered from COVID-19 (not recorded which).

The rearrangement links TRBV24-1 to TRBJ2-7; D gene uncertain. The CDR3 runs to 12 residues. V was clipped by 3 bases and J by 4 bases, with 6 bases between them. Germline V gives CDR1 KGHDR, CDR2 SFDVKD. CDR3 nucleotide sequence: TGTGCCACCAGTGATGAGAAATACGAGCAGTACTTC. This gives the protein CATSDEKYEQYF.

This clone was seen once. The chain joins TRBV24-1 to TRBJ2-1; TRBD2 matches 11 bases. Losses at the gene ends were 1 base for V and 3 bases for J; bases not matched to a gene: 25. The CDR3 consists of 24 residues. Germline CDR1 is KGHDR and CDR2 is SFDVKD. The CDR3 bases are TGTGCCACCAGTGATTTTCAGGGACAGGGTGATAGCGGGAGGGCCTGGGGTATCTACAATGAGCAGTTCTTC. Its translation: CATSDFQGQGDSGRAWGIYNEQFF.

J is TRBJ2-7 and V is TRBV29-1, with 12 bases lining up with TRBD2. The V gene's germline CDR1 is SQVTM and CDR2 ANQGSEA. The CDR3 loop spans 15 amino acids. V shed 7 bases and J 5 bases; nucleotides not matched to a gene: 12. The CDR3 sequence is CSALPTSGSSNEQYF. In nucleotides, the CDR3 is TGCAGCGCCCTCCCGACTAGCGGGAGTTCAAACGAGCAGTACTTC.

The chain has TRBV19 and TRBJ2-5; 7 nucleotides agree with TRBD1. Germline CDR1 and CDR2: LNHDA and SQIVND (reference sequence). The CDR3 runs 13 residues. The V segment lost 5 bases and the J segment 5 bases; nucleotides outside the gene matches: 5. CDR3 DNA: TGTGCCAGTAGTGAAGGGGGCACGGAGACCCAGTACTTC. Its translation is CASSEGGTETQYF.

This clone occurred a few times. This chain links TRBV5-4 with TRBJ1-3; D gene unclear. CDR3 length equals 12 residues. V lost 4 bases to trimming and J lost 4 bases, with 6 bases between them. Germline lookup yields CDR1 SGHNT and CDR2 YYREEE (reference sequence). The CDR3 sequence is CASSLQGNTIYF. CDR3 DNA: TGTGCCAGCAGCCTCCAGGGAAACACCATATATTTT.

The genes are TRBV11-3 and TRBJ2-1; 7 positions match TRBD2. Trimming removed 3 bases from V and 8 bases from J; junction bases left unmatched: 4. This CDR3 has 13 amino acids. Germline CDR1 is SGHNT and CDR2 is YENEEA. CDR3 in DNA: TGTGCCAGCAGCTTGGGGCTAGCGGATGAGCAGTTCTTC. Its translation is CASSLGLADEQFF.

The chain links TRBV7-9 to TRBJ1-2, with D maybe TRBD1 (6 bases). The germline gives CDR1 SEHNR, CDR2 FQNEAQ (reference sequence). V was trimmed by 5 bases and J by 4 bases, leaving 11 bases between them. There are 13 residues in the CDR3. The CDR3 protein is CASSLGTSYGYTF. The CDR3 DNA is TGTGCCAGCAGCCTTGGGACAAGCTATGGCTACACCTTC.

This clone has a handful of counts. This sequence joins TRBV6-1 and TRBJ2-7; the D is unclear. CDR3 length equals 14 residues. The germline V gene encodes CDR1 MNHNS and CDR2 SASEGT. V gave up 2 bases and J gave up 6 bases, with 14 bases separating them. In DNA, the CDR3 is TGTGCCAGCAGTGAACTCCCTACCTCGTCCGAGCAGTACTTC. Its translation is CASSELPTSSEQYF.

As DNA, the CDR3 is TGTGCCAGCAGTGACAGCTTCGGGAGCACTGAAGCTTTCTTT. Protein product: CASSDSFGSTEAFF. This chain connects TRBV6-4 to TRBJ1-1; D gene unclear. Germline loops: CDR1 MRHNA, CDR2 SNTAGT. The CDR3 has 14 amino acids. V lost 2 bases to trimming and J lost 4 bases, with 11 bases between them.

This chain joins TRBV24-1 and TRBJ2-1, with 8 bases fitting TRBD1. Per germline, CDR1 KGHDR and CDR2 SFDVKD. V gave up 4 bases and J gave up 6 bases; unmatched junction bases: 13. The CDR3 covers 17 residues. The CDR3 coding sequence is TGTGCCACCAGTGACCCAAGCATCCGGACAGGGTCCAATGAGCAGTTCTTC. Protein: CATSDPSIRTGSNEQFF.

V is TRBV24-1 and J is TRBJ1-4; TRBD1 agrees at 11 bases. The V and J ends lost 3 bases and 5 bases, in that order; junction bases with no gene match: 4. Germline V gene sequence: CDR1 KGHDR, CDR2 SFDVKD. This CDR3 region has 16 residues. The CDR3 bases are TGTGCCACCAGTGATCCGGGACAGGGGGGAAATGAAAAACTGTTTTTT. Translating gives CATSDPGQGGNEKLFF.

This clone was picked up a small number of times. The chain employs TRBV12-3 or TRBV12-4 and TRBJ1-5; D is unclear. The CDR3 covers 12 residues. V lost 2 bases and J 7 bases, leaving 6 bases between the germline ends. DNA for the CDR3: TGTGCCAGCAGTTTATCACTCCAGCCCCAGCATTTT. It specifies CASSLSLQPQHF.

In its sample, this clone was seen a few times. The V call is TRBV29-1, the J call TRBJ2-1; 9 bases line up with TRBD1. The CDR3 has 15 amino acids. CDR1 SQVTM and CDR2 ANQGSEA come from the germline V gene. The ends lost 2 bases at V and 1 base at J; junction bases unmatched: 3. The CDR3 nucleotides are TGCAGCGTTGAATCGGGACAGGGTTCCTACAATGAGCAGTTCTTC. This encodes CSVESGQGSYNEQFF.

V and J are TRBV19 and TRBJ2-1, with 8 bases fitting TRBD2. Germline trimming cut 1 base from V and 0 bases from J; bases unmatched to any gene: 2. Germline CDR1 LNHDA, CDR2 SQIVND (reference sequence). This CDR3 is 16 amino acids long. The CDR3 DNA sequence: TGTGCCAGTAGTATAGCGGGGGGGAGCTCCTACAATGAGCAGTTCTTC. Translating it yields CASSIAGGSSYNEQFF. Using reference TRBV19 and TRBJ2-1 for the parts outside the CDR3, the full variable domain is DGGITQSPKYLFRKEGQNVTLSCEQNLNHDAMYWYRQDPGQGLRLIYYSQIVNDFQKGDIAEGYSVSREKKESFPLTVTSAQKNPTAFYLCASSIAGGSSYNEQFFGPGTRLTVL.

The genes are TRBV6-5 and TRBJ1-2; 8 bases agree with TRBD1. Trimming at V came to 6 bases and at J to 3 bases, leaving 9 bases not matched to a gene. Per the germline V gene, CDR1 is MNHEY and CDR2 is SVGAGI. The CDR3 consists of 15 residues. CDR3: CASRGRDRWDYGYTF. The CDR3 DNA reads TGTGCCAGCAGGGGCCGGGACAGGTGGGACTATGGCTACACCTTC.

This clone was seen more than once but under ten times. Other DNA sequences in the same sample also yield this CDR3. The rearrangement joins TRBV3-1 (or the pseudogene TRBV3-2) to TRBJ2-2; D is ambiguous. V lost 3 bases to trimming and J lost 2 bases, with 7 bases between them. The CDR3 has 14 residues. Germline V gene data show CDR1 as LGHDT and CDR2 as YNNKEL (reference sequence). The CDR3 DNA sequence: TGTGCCAGCAGCCAGGAGCTTAACACCGGGGAGCTGTTTTTT. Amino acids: CASSQELNTGELFF.

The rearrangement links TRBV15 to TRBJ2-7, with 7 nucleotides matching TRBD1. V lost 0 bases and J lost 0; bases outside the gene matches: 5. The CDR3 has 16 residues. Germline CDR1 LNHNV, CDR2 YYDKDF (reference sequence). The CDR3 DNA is TGTGCCACCAGCAGAGAAGCCAGGGGGTTCTCCTACGAGCAGTACTTC. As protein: CATSREARGFSYEQYF.

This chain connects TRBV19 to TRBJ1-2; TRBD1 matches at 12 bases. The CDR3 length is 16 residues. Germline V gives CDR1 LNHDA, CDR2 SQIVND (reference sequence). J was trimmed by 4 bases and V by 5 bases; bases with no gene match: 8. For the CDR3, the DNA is TGTGCCAGTAGTGGACCCGGGACAGGGGGCCTCTATGGCTACACCTTC. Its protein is CASSGPGTGGLYGYTF.

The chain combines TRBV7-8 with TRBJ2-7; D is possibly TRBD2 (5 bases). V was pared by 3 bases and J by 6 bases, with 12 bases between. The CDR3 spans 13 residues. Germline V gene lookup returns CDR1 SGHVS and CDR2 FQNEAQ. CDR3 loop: CASSFPAGVEQYF. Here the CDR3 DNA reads TGTGCCAGCAGCTTCCCAGCCGGGGTCGAGCAGTACTTC.

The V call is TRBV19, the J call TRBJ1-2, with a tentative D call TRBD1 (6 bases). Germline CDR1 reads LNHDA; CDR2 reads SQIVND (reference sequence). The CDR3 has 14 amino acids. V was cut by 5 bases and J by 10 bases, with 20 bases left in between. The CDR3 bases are TGTGCCAGTAGTGCGACCGGGACAAGCACTTACTACACCTTC. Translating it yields CASSATGTSTYYTF.

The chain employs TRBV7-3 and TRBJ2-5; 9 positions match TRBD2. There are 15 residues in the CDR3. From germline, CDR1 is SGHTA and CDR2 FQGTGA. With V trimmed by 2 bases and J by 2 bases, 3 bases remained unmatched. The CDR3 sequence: CASSLAGGAQETQYF. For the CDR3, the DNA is TGTGCCAGCAGCTTAGCGGGAGGGGCGCAAGAGACCCAGTACTTC.

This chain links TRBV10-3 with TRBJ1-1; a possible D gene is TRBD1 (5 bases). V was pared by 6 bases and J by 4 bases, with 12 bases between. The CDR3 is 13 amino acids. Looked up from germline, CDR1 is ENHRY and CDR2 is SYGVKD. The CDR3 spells CAISLGGTTEAFF. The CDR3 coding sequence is TGTGCCATCAGCCTCGGGGGGACCACTGAAGCTTTCTTT.

The CDR3 sequence is CASSLGTGGWQFF. The CDR3 DNA is TGTGCCAGCAGTTTAGGTACAGGGGGATGGCAGTTCTTC. This chain uses TRBV12-3 or TRBV12-4 with TRBJ2-1; 8 bases agree with TRBD1. V lost 1 base and J lost 12; bases outside the gene matches: 5. The length of the CDR3 is 13 residues.

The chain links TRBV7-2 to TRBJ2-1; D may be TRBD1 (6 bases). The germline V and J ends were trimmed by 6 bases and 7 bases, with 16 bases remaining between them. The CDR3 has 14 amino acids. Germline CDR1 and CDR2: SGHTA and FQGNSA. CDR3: CASRLALGGNEQFF. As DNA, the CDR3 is TGTGCCAGCAGGTTGGCCCTAGGGGGTAATGAGCAGTTCTTC.

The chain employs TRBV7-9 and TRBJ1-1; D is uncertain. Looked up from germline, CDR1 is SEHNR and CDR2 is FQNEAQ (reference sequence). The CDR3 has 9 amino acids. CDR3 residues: CTGGPEAFF. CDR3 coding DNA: TGTACGGGCGGGCCTGAAGCTTTCTTT. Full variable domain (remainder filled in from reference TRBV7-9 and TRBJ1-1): DTGVSQNPRHKITKRGQNVTFRCDPISEHNRLYWYRQTLGQGPEFLTYFQNEAQLEKSRLLSDRFSAERPKGSFSTLEIQRTEQGDSAMYLCTGGPEAFFGQGTRLTVV.

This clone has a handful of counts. The CDR3 DNA reads TGTGCCAGCAGTTTCGGGAGCACTGAAGCTTTCTTT. Translated, it gives CASSFGSTEAFF. The rearrangement uses TRBV12-3 or TRBV12-4 and TRBJ1-1; D is undetermined. This CDR3 has 12 residues. The V end lost 3 bases, the J end lost 4 bases, and 6 bases lay between the germline ends.

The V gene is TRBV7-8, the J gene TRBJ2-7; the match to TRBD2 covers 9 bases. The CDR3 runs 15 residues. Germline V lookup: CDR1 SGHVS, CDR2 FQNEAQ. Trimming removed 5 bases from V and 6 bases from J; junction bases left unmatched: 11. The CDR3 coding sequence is TGTGCCAGCAGCACCCTGACTAGCGGTGAGGGCGAGCAGTACTTC. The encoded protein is CASSTLTSGEGEQYF.

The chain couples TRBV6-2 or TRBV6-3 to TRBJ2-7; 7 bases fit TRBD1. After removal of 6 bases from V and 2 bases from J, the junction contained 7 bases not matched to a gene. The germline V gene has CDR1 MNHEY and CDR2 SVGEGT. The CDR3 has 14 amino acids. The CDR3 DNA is TGTGCCAGCAGCGATCCGGGACAGACCTACGAGCAGTACTTC. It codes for CASSDPGQTYEQYF.

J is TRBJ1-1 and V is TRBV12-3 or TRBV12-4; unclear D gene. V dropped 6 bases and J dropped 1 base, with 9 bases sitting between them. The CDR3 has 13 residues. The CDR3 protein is CASSRGPNTEAFF. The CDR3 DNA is TGTGCCAGCAGCCGCGGCCCGAACACTGAAGCTTTCTTT.

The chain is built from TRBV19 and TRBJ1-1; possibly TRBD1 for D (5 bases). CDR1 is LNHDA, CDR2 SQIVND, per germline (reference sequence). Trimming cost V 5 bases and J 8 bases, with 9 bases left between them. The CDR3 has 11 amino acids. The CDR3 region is CASSLGEEAFF. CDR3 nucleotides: TGTGCCAGTAGTTTAGGGGAGGAAGCTTTCTTT. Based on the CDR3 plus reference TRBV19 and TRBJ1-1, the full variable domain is DGGITQSPKYLFRKEGQNVTLSCEQNLNHDAMYWYRQDPGQGLRLIYYSQIVNDFQKGDIAEGYSVSREKKESFPLTVTSAQKNPTAFYLCASSLGEEAFFGQGTRLTVV.

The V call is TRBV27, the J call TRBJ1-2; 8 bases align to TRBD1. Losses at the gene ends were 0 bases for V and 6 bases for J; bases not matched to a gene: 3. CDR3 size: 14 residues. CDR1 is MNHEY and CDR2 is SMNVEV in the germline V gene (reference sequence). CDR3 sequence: CASSLSTGANGYTF. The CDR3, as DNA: TGTGCCAGCAGTTTATCGACAGGGGCTAATGGCTACACCTTC.